These 22 T cell receptor beta chains share one sample of origin, sequenced in a study of CD8 T cells in ankylosing spondylitis. The study's findings and limits: A TCR beta motif of eight or nine highly homologous variants seemed to mark ankylosing spondylitis blood.

Each CDR3 protein is one row after TCRdb ran MiXCR on the 5' RACE reads. Among approximately 400,000 distinct CDR3 sequences, over 15% were seen once, and the ten largest hold under 1.2%. The antigens of these receptors remain unknown. The sequencing input was blood, either unsorted or a sorted T cell fraction (not recorded which). The source of these receptors is a male donor with ankylosing spondylitis.

This clonotype was seen more than once but under ten times. The V call is TRBV5-1, the J call TRBJ2-7; TRBD1 aligns across 8 bases. Germline lookup yields CDR1 SGHRS and CDR2 YFSETQ. V shed 2 bases and J 2 bases; nucleotides not matched to a gene: 6. The CDR3 is made up of 15 amino acids. This CDR3 reads CASSLGGGQAYEQYF. CDR3 bases: TGCGCCAGCAGCTTAGGTGGGGGACAGGCCTACGAGCAGTACTTC.

This CDR3 reads CRADLYEQFF. The CDR3 nucleotides read TGCAGGGCGGACTTGTATGAGCAGTTCTTC. The chain links TRBV20-1 to TRBJ2-1; possible D gene TRBD2, 5 bases. There are 10 residues in the CDR3. The germline CDR1 and CDR2 sequences are DFQATT and SNEGSKA (reference sequence).

This clonotype was counted between two and nine times. The chain links TRBV12-3 or TRBV12-4 to TRBJ2-1; 10 nucleotides line up with TRBD2. V gave up 6 bases and J gave up 0 bases; unmatched junction bases: 11. CDR3 length equals 18 residues. CDR3 protein: CASRPFRLAGASYNEQFF. In DNA form, the CDR3 reads TGTGCCAGCAGGCCGTTCCGACTAGCGGGCGCCTCCTACAATGAGCAGTTCTTC.

This clonotype was counted between two and nine times. V usage is TRBV5-6 and J usage is TRBJ1-5, with D possibly matching TRBD1 (6 bases). This CDR3 region has 15 residues. Per the germline V gene, CDR1 is SGHDT and CDR2 is YYEEEE. The V gene lost 3 bases and the J gene lost 3 bases, with 13 bases spanning the gap. CDR3 sequence: CASSWGTGNNQPQHF. CDR3 coding DNA: TGTGCCAGCAGCTGGGGAACAGGGAACAATCAGCCCCAGCATTTT.

The genes are TRBV6-2 or TRBV6-3 and TRBJ2-1; D is perhaps TRBD1 (5 bases). The CDR3 runs to 15 residues. From germline, CDR1 is MNHEY and CDR2 SVGEGT. Trimming took off 5 bases at V and 0 bases at J, with 11 bases between the two ends. The CDR3 protein is CASSTRDRSYNEQFF. Here the CDR3 DNA reads TGTGCCAGCAGTACCAGGGATCGCTCCTACAATGAGCAGTTCTTC.

The rearrangement joins TRBV7-2 to TRBJ2-7, with TRBD2 matching over 8 bases. Germline assignment: CDR1 SGHTA and CDR2 FQGNSA. Trimming took 5 bases from V and 0 from J; bases not matched to a gene: 6. The CDR3 is made up of 15 amino acids. This chain's CDR3 is CASSLQRGSSYEQYF. The CDR3 DNA sequence: TGTGCCAGCAGCCTACAGCGGGGGAGCTCCTACGAGCAGTACTTC.

The V call is TRBV6-2 or TRBV6-3, the J call TRBJ2-5, with TRBD1 identical over 9 bases. Germline loops: CDR1 MNHEY, CDR2 SVGEGT. The CDR3 sequence is 14 residues long. V shed 6 bases and J 5 bases; nucleotides not matched to a gene: 7. DNA of the CDR3: TGTGCCAGCAGAGGACAGGGGAAGGTGGAGACCCAGTACTTC. Its translation is CASRGQGKVETQYF.

This clonotype has only a few counts. This chain joins TRBV6-1 and TRBJ2-6, with unresolved D. V shed 5 bases and J shed 1 base, with 9 bases lying between them. This CDR3 contains 15 residues. CDR1 and CDR2 from the germline V gene are MNHNS and SASEGT. CDR3 bases: TGTGCCAGCAGTAAGAAGGGATCTGGGGCCAACGTCCTGACTTTC. Its translation: CASSKKGSGANVLTF.

This clonotype has a handful of counts. The J gene is TRBJ1-5, the V gene TRBV20-1, with D tentatively TRBD1 (6 bases). Looked up from germline, CDR1 is DFQATT and CDR2 is SNEGSKA (reference sequence). CDR3 length equals 14 residues. V shed 5 bases and J shed 0 bases, with 11 bases lying between them. This chain's CDR3 is CSAVDRISNQPQHF. The CDR3 DNA follows: TGCAGTGCTGTTGACAGGATTAGCAATCAGCCCCAGCATTTT.

This clonotype was counted many times. The V and J genes are TRBV21-1 and TRBJ1-2; the table calls TRBD1, which could not be checked here. TRBV21-1 constitutes a pseudogene. The CDR3 consists of 14 residues. The CDR3, as DNA: TGTGCCAGCGAAGGGGGTCGGGTTAGCTATGGCTACACCTTC. Translated: CASEGGRVSYGYTF.

This chain connects TRBV28 to TRBJ2-2; D is undetermined. The CDR3 extends over 16 amino acids. CDR1 is MDHEN, CDR2 SYDVKM, per germline. The ends were cut back, 2 bases at V and 2 bases at J, with 12 bases in the middle. The CDR3 sequence is CASSLGVLTNTGELFF. DNA for the CDR3: TGTGCCAGCAGTTTAGGGGTCCTTACTAACACCGGGGAGCTGTTTTTT.

Ten or more counts support this clonotype. The J gene is TRBJ2-5, the V gene TRBV20-1; D remains unclear. Looked up from germline, CDR1 is DFQATT and CDR2 is SNEGSKA (reference sequence). The ends were cut back, 0 bases at V and 4 bases at J, with 3 bases in the middle. The CDR3 covers 11 residues. The CDR3 loop is CSARDTETQYF. The CDR3 DNA is TGCAGTGCTAGAGACACAGAGACCCAGTACTTC.

This clonotype was seen at least ten times. The chain recombines TRBV12-3 or TRBV12-4 with TRBJ1-2; TRBD1 might be the D (5 bases). V was trimmed by 6 bases and J by 5 bases, leaving 10 bases between them. The CDR3 is 12 amino acids. The CDR3 bases are TGTGCCAGCAGCCGCGGGGGATATGGCTACACCTTC. Amino acid sequence: CASSRGGYGYTF.

The chain recombines TRBV7-3 with TRBJ2-2; D ambiguous. V shed 5 bases and J shed 7 bases, with 11 bases lying between them. Germline V gene data show CDR1 as SGHTA and CDR2 as FQGTGA. The CDR3 length is 13 residues. The CDR3 loop reads CASSQAAIGELFF. The CDR3, as DNA: TGTGCCAGCAGCCAAGCAGCGATCGGGGAGCTGTTTTTT.

The chain uses TRBV5-5 and TRBJ1-1; D is uncertain. Germline V gene lookup returns CDR1 SGHKS and CDR2 YYEKEE (reference sequence). The CDR3 runs to 14 residues. V was cut by 2 bases and J by 4 bases, with 12 bases left in between. The CDR3 DNA reads TGTGCCAGCAGCTTAGGGCCAACCACCACTGAAGCTTTCTTT. Its translation is CASSLGPTTTEAFF.

This clonotype occurred a few times. V gene TRBV12-3 or TRBV12-4 combines with J gene TRBJ2-6, with D possibly TRBD1 on 5 matching bases. Trimming removed 5 bases from V and 4 bases from J, with 12 bases in between. There are 15 residues in the CDR3. The CDR3 DNA is TGTGCCAGCAGTGTAGGGGTGTGGGGGGCCAACGTCCTGACTTTC. It codes for CASSVGVWGANVLTF.

A few counts support this clonotype. The rearrangement uses TRBV6-5 and TRBJ2-7; 8 bases agree with TRBD2. The CDR3 length is 14 residues. The J segment lost 6 bases and the V segment lost 2 bases, leaving 6 bases of the junction unmatched. The V gene's germline CDR1 is MNHEY and CDR2 SVGAGI. CDR3 sequence (DNA): TGTGCCAGCAGTTACGGCCAGGGACTAGGCGAGCAGTACTTC. Translated, it gives CASSYGQGLGEQYF.

This chain joins TRBV5-5 and TRBJ2-2; 12 bases are a match to TRBD1. This CDR3 contains 17 residues. V lost 4 bases and J lost 5; bases outside the gene matches: 9. Germline V CDR1 and CDR2: SGHKS, YYEKEE (reference sequence). The CDR3 DNA reads as TGTGCCAGCAGCACCGGGACAGGGGGCGTCTTTACCGGGGAGCTGTTTTTT. It is translated as CASSTGTGGVFTGELFF.

This clonotype was seen only a few times. The gene calls are TRBV20-1 and TRBJ1-2; D is perhaps TRBD1 (6 bases). The CDR3 has 12 residues. Germline CDR1 DFQATT, CDR2 SNEGSKA (reference sequence). Trimming removed 6 bases from V and 6 bases from J, with 14 bases in between. The CDR3 spells CSATLTGHGYTF. DNA for the CDR3: TGCAGTGCCACGTTGACAGGACATGGCTACACCTTC.

This clonotype was counted between two and nine times. J is TRBJ2-2 and V is TRBV7-3; 7 bases are shared with TRBD1. There are 12 residues in the CDR3. Germline trimming cut 8 bases from V and 8 bases from J; bases unmatched to any gene: 5. Germline CDR1 reads SGHTA; CDR2 reads FQGTGA. The DNA for the CDR3 is TGTGCCAGCGGACAGGTTTCTGGGGAGCTGTTTTTT. Translated: CASGQVSGELFF. Filled out from reference TRBV7-3 and TRBJ2-2, the complete variable domain reads GAGVSQTPSNKVTEKGKYVELRCDPISGHTALYWYRQSLGQGPEFLIYFQGTGAADDSGLPNDRFFAVRPEGSVSTLKIQRTERGDSAVYLCASGQVSGELFFGEGSRLTVL.

This clonotype showed up many times. This chain joins TRBV2 and TRBJ2-3, with TRBD2 matching over 7 bases. Germline V lookup: CDR1 SNHLY, CDR2 FYNNEI. Losses at the gene ends were 5 bases for V and 3 bases for J; bases not matched to a gene: 8. This CDR3 is 15 amino acids long. DNA of the CDR3: TGTGCCAGCAGTTTGGGGGGGAGGAAAACAGATACGCAGTATTTT. Protein product: CASSLGGRKTDTQYF.

This clonotype was observed a few times. The V gene is TRBV7-2, the J gene TRBJ2-5; 8 bases map to TRBD2. The CDR3 is 15 amino acids. CDR1 is SGHTA, CDR2 FQGNSA, per germline. Trimming cost V 3 bases and J 5 bases; bases outside gene matches: 8. CDR3 sequence (DNA): TGTGCCAGCAGCTTGTCTGACGGGGGGGCGGAGACCCAGTACTTC. Translating gives CASSLSDGGAETQYF.